These 28 T cell receptor beta chains share one sample of origin, sequenced in a study of T cells in Graves' hyperthyroidism and ophthalmopathy. Amplified regions were TCR beta CDR3 sequences from RNA transcripts. HTBI primers were used for first-round RT-PCR of the TCR CDR3. A single record per CDR3 protein comes from TCRdb applying MiXCR to the multiplex PCR reads. The sample consists of 50,000 to 75,000 distinct CDR3 sequences, around 48% of them appearing once. Material for sequencing was blood. Source of these receptors: a woman younger than 45 with Graves' ophthalmopathy.

J is TRBJ2-1 and V is TRBV19; D not resolved. The CDR3 is made up of 13 amino acids. Germline assignment: CDR1 LNHDA and CDR2 SQIVND (reference sequence). V was shortened by 3 bases and J by 10 bases, with 13 bases between the two germline ends. In DNA form, the CDR3 reads TGTGCCAGTAGTATGGGATCCTGCAAAGAGCAGTTCTTC. It specifies CASSMGSCKEQFF.

This clonotype has more than one count but fewer than ten. The chain carries TRBV7-9 and TRBJ2-7; weak D call: TRBD1 (5 bases). Per germline, CDR1 SEHNR and CDR2 FQNEAQ (reference sequence). CDR3 length: 8 residues. DNA for the CDR3: TGTGCCAGCAGCTTAGAGGGGGTC. This codes for CASSLEGV.

This clonotype was observed once. Just one base apart from a much larger clone, this may be a read error. This rearrangement joins TRBV3-1 to TRBJ1-6; 8 bases line up with TRBD1. CDR1 and CDR2 (germline): LGHDT, YNNKEL (reference sequence). The length of the CDR3 is 15 residues. The V and J ends lost 1 base and 8 bases, in that order; junction bases with no gene match: 4. CDR3 bases: TGTGCCAGCAGCCAAGGGGGACAGGTGGATTCACCCCTCCACTTT. Protein: CASSQGGQVDSPLHF.

In regard to this clonotype: At one boundary the junction diverges from the germline segment, which might be a read error. The chain recombines TRBV9 with TRBJ2-1; 10 nucleotides agree with TRBD2. This CDR3 is 18 amino acids long. Germline V gene data show CDR1 as SGDLS and CDR2 as YYNGEE. The CDR3 protein is CASSVGSSGSGRGHEQFF. The DNA of the CDR3 is TGTGCCAGCAGCGTAGGGTCTAGCGGGAGTGGACGTGGCCATGAACAGTTCTTC.

Details on this clonotype: The conserved phenylalanine or tryptophan normally closing the CDR3 is absent here, so this likely arose from a read error. It is unclear where the CDR3 begins or ends on the DNA, so no DNA is shown, and the CDR3 is as TCRdb lists it. V and J are TRBV19 and TRBJ2-5; the DNA was not used to check the table's D call, TRBD1. Germline loops: CDR1 LNHDA, CDR2 SQIVND (reference sequence). The CDR3 extends over 17 residues, inclusive of both ends. CDR3 sequence: CASSIQTGINYGYTFGS.

This clonotype was seen just once. The chain carries TRBV5-1 and TRBJ2-5, with D unclear. This CDR3 is built from 14 residues. The ends were cut back, 9 bases at V and 1 base at J, with 16 bases in the middle. Germline-derived CDR1 and CDR2 are SGHRS and YFSETQ. CDR3 loop: CATNTGGLQETQYF. The CDR3, as DNA: TGCGCCACCAATACCGGTGGTCTCCAAGAGACCCAGTACTTC.

The chain combines TRBV19 with TRBJ2-2; TRBD2 matches at 7 bases. V was clipped by 8 bases and J by 11 bases; unmatched bases: 17. The CDR3 totals 15 residues. Germline V lookup: CDR1 LNHDA, CDR2 SQIVND (reference sequence). The CDR3 protein is CASGEGAGLYNELFF. In DNA form, the CDR3 reads TGTGCCAGTGGTGAGGGAGCGGGGCTCTACAATGAGCTGTTTTTT.

The table lists this clonotype with a count of one. The CDR3 does not end in the conserved phenylalanine or tryptophan, so this is likely a read error. J is TRBJ2-7 and V is TRBV11-2, with D hard to call. The germline V gene encodes CDR1 SGHAT and CDR2 FQNNGV. CDR3 length: 14 residues. CDR3: CASRLDVGPYEQYS. CDR3 in DNA: TGTGCCAGCAGATTAGATGTGGGCCCCTACGAGCAGTACTCC.

This chain joins TRBV27 and TRBJ2-7; 9 bases map to TRBD2. CDR1 is MNHEY and CDR2 is SMNVEV in the germline V gene (reference sequence). The CDR3 runs to 14 residues. The V gene end was trimmed by 3 bases and the J gene end by 8 bases; junction bases not matched to a gene: 8. The CDR3 sequence: CASSLGLAAVKQYF. Here the CDR3 DNA reads TGTGCCAGCAGTTTGGGACTAGCTGCGGTAAAGCAGTACTTC.

The chain recombines TRBV24-1 with TRBJ2-2; tentative D call: TRBD1 (5 bases). This CDR3 is 17 amino acids long. V was pared by 3 bases and J by 2 bases, with 15 bases between. Germline V gene lookup returns CDR1 KGHDR and CDR2 SFDVKD. Written as DNA, the CDR3 is TGTGCCACCAGTGATCCTACAGGCTCTGGAAACACCGGGGAGCTGTTTTTT. This codes for CATSDPTGSGNTGELFF.

This clonotype was seen at least ten times. V usage is TRBV6-6 and J usage is TRBJ1-1; D is perhaps TRBD1 (5 bases). V shed 6 bases and J shed 5 bases, with 10 bases lying between them. The CDR3 totals 12 residues. CDR1 MNHNY and CDR2 SVGAGI come from the germline V gene (reference sequence). The CDR3 sequence is CASSSRATEAFF. Written as DNA, the CDR3 is TGTGCCAGCAGCTCCAGGGCTACTGAAGCTTTCTTT.

There are many counts of this clonotype. The V gene is TRBV7-8, the J gene TRBJ1-1, with TRBD1 matching 8 bases. Per germline, CDR1 SGHVS and CDR2 FQNEAQ. Trimming cost V 5 bases and J 0 bases; bases outside gene matches: 11. The CDR3 runs to 17 residues. The CDR3 DNA follows: TGTGCCAGCAGCCCGACGACAGGGGCCCTCATGAACACTGAAGCTTTCTTT. Encoded protein: CASSPTTGALMNTEAFF.

Comment on this clonotype: This clone may be a read error of a much larger clone one base away. The chain employs TRBV28 and TRBJ2-7, with D uncertain. CDR1 is MDHEN and CDR2 is SYDVKM in the germline V gene. V gave up 4 bases and J gave up 2 bases, with 9 bases separating them. The length of the CDR3 is 13 residues. CDR3 protein: CASSSVLAYEQYF. DNA of the CDR3: TGTGCCAGCAGTTCAGTATTAGCCTACGAGCAGTACTTC.

This clonotype has ten or more counts. This chain links TRBV6-6 with TRBJ1-2, with 8 bases lining up with TRBD1. V gave up 4 bases and J gave up 7 bases; unmatched junction bases: 11. Germline lookup yields CDR1 MNHNY and CDR2 SVGAGI (reference sequence). The CDR3 covers 15 residues. In nucleotides, the CDR3 is TGTGCCAGCAGTTCCCCCGTCAGGCAGGGGGCTGGCTACACCTTC. It translates to CASSSPVRQGAGYTF.

The chain is built from TRBV18 and TRBJ1-1; D unresolved. Trimming left V 7 bases short and J 1 base short, with 16 bases between. The CDR3 sequence is 15 residues long. Germline values: CDR1 KGHSH, CDR2 LQKENI. The DNA of the CDR3 is TGTGCCAGCTACCGGGCCCTCTCGGCGAACACTGAAGCTTTCTTT. It translates to CASYRALSANTEAFF.

This clonotype came up many times. The chain recombines TRBV4-1 with TRBJ2-1, with D perhaps matching TRBD2 (5 bases). The CDR3 has 17 amino acids. The V and J ends lost 0 bases and 2 bases respectively, with 14 bases between them. Germline V lookup: CDR1 MGHRA, CDR2 YSYEKL. CDR3 protein: CASSQDLPGLAYNEQFF. For the CDR3, the DNA is TGCGCCAGCAGCCAAGATCTCCCAGGACTGGCCTACAATGAGCAGTTCTTC.

This clonotype was counted ten times or more. V and J are TRBV3-1 and TRBJ2-4; a possible D gene is TRBD1 (6 bases). Germline V gene lookup returns CDR1 LGHDT and CDR2 YNNKEL (reference sequence). Deletions cut 3 bases from V and 6 bases from J, with 6 bases between. This CDR3 has 12 amino acids. CDR3 in DNA: TGTGCCAGCAGCCAGGACAGAAACATTCAGTACTTC. It encodes CASSQDRNIQYF.

This chain connects TRBV2 to TRBJ1-2; TRBD1 is a possible D gene (5 bases). CDR1 and CDR2 (germline): SNHLY, FYNNEI. The CDR3 runs to 13 residues. Trimming removed 5 bases at V and 4 bases at J, with 11 bases between. CDR3 protein: CASSHRQTYGYTF. CDR3 nucleotide sequence: TGTGCCAGCAGTCACCGACAGACCTATGGCTACACCTTC.

This clonotype occurred many times. The CDR3 DNA sequence: TGTGCCAGCAGCGAAGCGGGACTCTTCACCGGGGAGCTGTTTTTT. It specifies CASSEAGLFTGELFF. The gene calls are TRBV9 and TRBJ2-2, with 7 bases matching TRBD2. Germline lookup yields CDR1 SGDLS and CDR2 YYNGEE. This CDR3 has 15 residues. V shed 3 bases and J 4 bases; nucleotides not matched to a gene: 6. The full variable domain, completed using reference TRBV9 and TRBJ2-2, is DSGVTQTPKHLITATGQRVTLRCSPRSGDLSVYWYQQSLDQGLQFLIQYYNGEERAKGNILERFSAQQFPDLHSELNLSSLELGDSALYFCASSEAGLFTGELFFGEGSRLTVL.

This chain joins TRBV9 and TRBJ1-2; 8 bases map to TRBD1. The germline V gene has CDR1 SGDLS and CDR2 YYNGEE. There are 12 residues in the CDR3. V lost 3 bases and J lost 6; bases outside the gene matches: 1. CDR3 sequence (DNA): TGTGCCAGCAGCGGGACAGGGAATGGCTACACCTTC. Its translation: CASSGTGNGYTF.

This clonotype was picked up many times. The chain is built from TRBV2 and TRBJ1-3; 9 positions match TRBD1. Germline V gene lookup returns CDR1 SNHLY and CDR2 FYNNEI. This CDR3 region has 15 residues. V was clipped by 6 bases and J by 2 bases; unmatched bases: 5. CDR3 DNA sequence: TGTGCCAGCAGGGGACAGGGATCTCCTGGAAACACCATATATTTT. Translated, it gives CASRGQGSPGNTIYF.

This clonotype was counted many times. The V call is TRBV5-1, the J call TRBJ2-7, with TRBD2 identical over 7 bases. From germline, CDR1 is SGHRS and CDR2 YFSETQ. The J segment lost 5 bases and the V segment lost 4 bases, leaving 9 bases of the junction unmatched. This CDR3 is built from 14 residues. CDR3 sequence reads: CASSGGDALNEQYF. The CDR3 DNA reads TGCGCCAGCAGCGGGGGGGACGCACTAAACGAGCAGTACTTC.

This clonotype came up many times. This rearrangement joins TRBV19 to TRBJ2-1, with 9 bases matching TRBD2. The V segment lost 5 bases and the J segment 0 bases; nucleotides outside the gene matches: 5. The CDR3 has 16 amino acids. Germline CDR1 is LNHDA and CDR2 is SQIVND (reference sequence). CDR3 nucleotide sequence: TGTGCCAGTAGTTCATTTAGCGGGAGCTCCTACAATGAGCAGTTCTTC. This codes for CASSSFSGSSYNEQFF.

This clonotype was counted a few times. The chain is built from TRBV30 and TRBJ2-7, with TRBD1 matching 7 bases. CDR1 GTSNPN and CDR2 SVGIG come from the germline V gene (reference sequence). J lost 3 bases, V lost 6 bases, and 11 bases had no gene match. The CDR3 sequence is 14 residues long. The CDR3 coding sequence is TGTGCCTGTACAGACCCCCGGGACAGCTACGAGCAGTACTTC. Its protein is CACTDPRDSYEQYF.

This CDR3 is CATGRTGSTDTQYF. CDR3 DNA sequence: TGTGCCACCGGAAGGACAGGTTCCACAGATACGCAGTATTTT. This rearrangement joins TRBV24-1 to TRBJ2-3; TRBD1 matches 7 bases. CDR3 length: 14 amino acids. CDR1 KGHDR and CDR2 SFDVKD come from the germline V gene. Trimming took 9 bases from V and 2 from J; bases not matched to a gene: 7.

The table lists this clonotype with a few counts. V is TRBV6-5 and J is TRBJ2-4; no firm D call. Per germline, CDR1 MNHEY and CDR2 SVGAGI. Trimming left V 6 bases short and J 0 bases short, with 18 bases between. This CDR3 has 17 residues. Written as DNA, the CDR3 is TGTGCCAGCAGCCCCCGCCCGACTGTGCTAGCCAAAAACATTCAGTACTTC. This codes for CASSPRPTVLAKNIQYF.

This sequence joins TRBV20-1 and TRBJ2-5; 7 bases are shared with TRBD2. The CDR3 consists of 14 residues. Germline assignment: CDR1 DFQATT and CDR2 SNEGSKA (reference sequence). V was pared by 6 bases and J by 5 bases, with 12 bases of the junction left unmatched. The CDR3 loop is CSAQRDSLRETQYF. CDR3 nucleotides: TGCAGTGCCCAGCGGGACTCTTTAAGGGAGACCCAGTACTTC.

The chain has TRBV10-1 and TRBJ2-7, with D hard to call. CDR1 and CDR2 (germline): WNHNN, SYGVQD (reference sequence). Trimming cost V 6 bases and J 7 bases, with 4 bases left between them. CDR3 size: 9 residues. The CDR3 nucleotides are TGCGCCAGCAGGTGGGAGCAGTACTTC. Translated: CASRWEQYF.